This entry lists 18 T cell receptor beta chains sequenced from one sample in a study of blood T cell repertoires in COVID-19. TCRdb's table, derived via immunoSEQ multiplex PCR, lists solely in-frame clones and lacks some. The sample has a few hundred thousand clones; roughly 87% are singletons. The sequenced material came from peripheral blood. Receptor source: a man younger than 35 with active or convalescent COVID-19.

The chain uses TRBV7-6 and TRBJ1-4, with TRBD1 matching 8 bases. Germline values: CDR1 SGHVS, CDR2 FNYEAQ. The CDR3 runs to 15 residues. V lost 1 base and J lost 8; bases outside the gene matches: 6. The CDR3 is CASSLGTGLREKLFF. CDR3 nucleotides: TGTGCCAGCAGCTTAGGGACAGGGTTGAGAGAAAAACTGTTTTTT.

The chain couples TRBV25-1 to TRBJ2-7; tentatively, D is TRBD1 (6 bases). The CDR3 has 15 amino acids. V was clipped by 1 base and J by 3 bases, with 13 bases between them. Germline V gives CDR1 MGHDK, CDR2 SYGVNS. CDR3 loop: CASSESSGTIYEQYF. For the CDR3, the DNA is TGTGCCAGCAGTGAATCTTCCGGGACAATCTACGAGCAGTACTTC.

The V and J genes are TRBV6-4 and TRBJ1-1; D uncertain. Trimming left V 5 bases short and J 0 bases short, with 7 bases between. The germline V gene encodes CDR1 MRHNA and CDR2 SNTAGT. The CDR3 is made up of 13 amino acids. In DNA form, the CDR3 reads TGTGCCAGCAGTAGGGAGATGAACACTGAAGCTTTCTTT. This codes for CASSREMNTEAFF.

The V call is TRBV21-1, the J call TRBJ1-6; the D call in the table, TRBD1, was not verified against the DNA. TRBV21-1 is a pseudogene locus. The CDR3 has 14 residues. Written as DNA, the CDR3 is TGTGCCAGCACCCACAGGGGCCCTGGGTCACCCCTCCACTTT. Translation: CASTHRGPGSPLHF.

V is TRBV9 and J is TRBJ2-7; 9 bases line up with TRBD2. Looked up from germline, CDR1 is SGDLS and CDR2 is YYNGEE. V was pared by 0 bases and J by 4 bases, with 5 bases of the junction left unmatched. The CDR3 is made up of 15 amino acids. The chain's CDR3 is CASSVEPSGAYEQYF. CDR3 bases: TGTGCCAGCAGCGTAGAACCTAGCGGGGCATACGAGCAGTACTTC. The full variable domain, its missing parts supplied by reference TRBV9 and TRBJ2-7, is DSGVTQTPKHLITATGQRVTLRCSPRSGDLSVYWYQQSLDQGLQFLIQYYNGEERAKGNILERFSAQQFPDLHSELNLSSLELGDSALYFCASSVEPSGAYEQYFGPGTRLTVT.

The chain joins TRBV9 to TRBJ1-4; 7 positions agree with TRBD1. The CDR3 is 13 residues long. Germline-derived CDR1 and CDR2 are SGDLS and YYNGEE. With 7 bases clipped from V and 0 bases from J, the junction kept 0 bases outside the gene matches. CDR3 region: CASGTATNEKLFF. The CDR3 DNA sequence: TGTGCCAGCGGGACAGCAACTAATGAAAAACTGTTTTTT.

The chain carries TRBV28 and TRBJ1-1; the D is unclear. Trimming took 1 base from V and 1 from J, leaving 4 bases between them. The CDR3 extends over 13 amino acids. The germline gives CDR1 MDHEN, CDR2 SYDVKM. The CDR3 sequence is CASSLSGNTEAFF. In nucleotides, the CDR3 is TGTGCCAGCAGTTTATCAGGGAACACTGAAGCTTTCTTT.

The V call is TRBV2, the J call TRBJ2-1; perhaps TRBD2 as D (5 bases). Trimming took 3 bases from V and 6 from J, leaving 24 bases between them. The CDR3 sequence is 18 residues long. Per the germline V gene, CDR1 is SNHLY and CDR2 is FYNNEI. CDR3 sequence (DNA): TGTGCCAGCAGTGACGGGCCTGCTAGCCCCTTCGTCCCCAATGAGCAGTTCTTC. The encoded protein is CASSDGPASPFVPNEQFF.

Only a few counts were recorded for this clone. The chain is built from TRBV4-1 and TRBJ2-7; no firm D call. The ends were cut back, 3 bases at V and 7 bases at J, with 16 bases in the middle. This CDR3 spans 14 amino acids. Germline V gene sequence: CDR1 MGHRA, CDR2 YSYEKL. For the CDR3, the DNA is TGCGCCAGCAGCCAGGCCTTTGGGCGTGGAGAGCAGTACTTC. It yields the protein CASSQAFGRGEQYF.

Concerning this clone itself: The sample contains more than one DNA sequence encoding this CDR3. The rearrangement joins TRBV28 to TRBJ2-7; D is undetermined. V lost 6 bases, J lost 3 bases, and 9 bases lay in between. This CDR3 has 12 amino acids. CDR1 is MDHEN, CDR2 SYDVKM, per germline. CDR3: CASSILSYEQYF. In nucleotides, the CDR3 is TGTGCCAGCAGCATACTTAGCTACGAGCAGTACTTC.

This clone was counted a single time. The gene calls are TRBV18 and TRBJ1-5, with 9 bases matching TRBD1. CDR3 length: 15 residues. The V gene end was trimmed by 4 bases and the J gene end by 2 bases; junction bases not matched to a gene: 3. Germline V lookup: CDR1 KGHSH, CDR2 LQKENI. The CDR3 nucleotides are TGTGCCAGCTCACAAAGACAGGGGGGCAATCAGCCCCAGCATTTT. This translates into CASSQRQGGNQPQHF.

V and J are TRBV4-2 and TRBJ2-7; a weak D match, TRBD2 (6 bases). The CDR3 has 15 amino acids. The ends were cut back, 3 bases at V and 6 bases at J, with 18 bases in the middle. The V gene's germline CDR1 is LGHNA and CDR2 YNFKEQ. CDR3 nucleotides: TGTGCCAGCAGCCACGTGGGGGGAGATGCGGGCGAGCAGTACTTC. It specifies CASSHVGGDAGEQYF.

The chain carries TRBV18 and TRBJ2-3; 11 bases align to TRBD2. The length of the CDR3 is 14 residues. With V trimmed by 8 bases and J by 6 bases, 7 bases remained unmatched. Germline V gene lookup returns CDR1 KGHSH and CDR2 LQKENI. CDR3 nucleotides: TGTGCCAGCGCTACTAGCGGGGGCCTCGATACGCAGTATTTT. This gives the protein CASATSGGLDTQYF.

The chain is built from TRBV6-6 and TRBJ1-3; 9 bases fit TRBD1. The CDR3 length is 14 residues. J gave up 4 bases and V 10 bases, and 8 bases lay outside the gene matches. CDR1 is MNHNY, CDR2 SVGAGI, per germline (reference sequence). The DNA of the CDR3 is TGTGCCACCTTCGGACAGGGGATAGGAAACACCATATATTTT. It codes for CATFGQGIGNTIYF.

The V call is TRBV6-5, the J call TRBJ1-5; no clear D. Germline V gives CDR1 MNHEY, CDR2 SVGAGI. V was shortened by 6 bases and J by 4 bases, with 10 bases between the two germline ends. This CDR3 region has 13 residues. The CDR3 nucleotides are TGTGCCAGCAGCAACAGATTAAATCAGCCCCAGCATTTT. As protein: CASSNRLNQPQHF.

The V gene is TRBV6-5, the J gene TRBJ1-4; D is perhaps TRBD1 (6 bases). Per the germline V gene, CDR1 is MNHEY and CDR2 is SVGAGI. The CDR3 runs 15 residues. The V end was cut by 0 bases, the J end by 8 bases, with 13 bases between. The CDR3 region has the DNA TGTGCCAGCAGTTACTCAGGATCGGGACAAGAAAAACTGTTTTTT. Translating it yields CASSYSGSGQEKLFF.

V gene TRBV12-5 combines with J gene TRBJ2-1; D remains ambiguous. This CDR3 has 14 amino acids. Per germline, CDR1 LGHNT and CDR2 FRNRAP. V was cut by 1 base and J by 9 bases, with 13 bases left in between. CDR3 nucleotide sequence: TGTGCTAGTGGTTTGGACAGAGCTAAAGGTGAGCAGTTCTTC. Its translation: CASGLDRAKGEQFF.

This clone was observed a few times. The V and J genes are TRBV12-3 or TRBV12-4 and TRBJ1-2, with unresolved D. The CDR3 runs 13 residues. Between the trimmed V and J ends, which lost 6 bases and 2 bases, there was a span of 10 bases. The CDR3 DNA is TGTGCCAGCAGCCTACCAAACAACTATGGCTACACCTTC. It encodes CASSLPNNYGYTF.